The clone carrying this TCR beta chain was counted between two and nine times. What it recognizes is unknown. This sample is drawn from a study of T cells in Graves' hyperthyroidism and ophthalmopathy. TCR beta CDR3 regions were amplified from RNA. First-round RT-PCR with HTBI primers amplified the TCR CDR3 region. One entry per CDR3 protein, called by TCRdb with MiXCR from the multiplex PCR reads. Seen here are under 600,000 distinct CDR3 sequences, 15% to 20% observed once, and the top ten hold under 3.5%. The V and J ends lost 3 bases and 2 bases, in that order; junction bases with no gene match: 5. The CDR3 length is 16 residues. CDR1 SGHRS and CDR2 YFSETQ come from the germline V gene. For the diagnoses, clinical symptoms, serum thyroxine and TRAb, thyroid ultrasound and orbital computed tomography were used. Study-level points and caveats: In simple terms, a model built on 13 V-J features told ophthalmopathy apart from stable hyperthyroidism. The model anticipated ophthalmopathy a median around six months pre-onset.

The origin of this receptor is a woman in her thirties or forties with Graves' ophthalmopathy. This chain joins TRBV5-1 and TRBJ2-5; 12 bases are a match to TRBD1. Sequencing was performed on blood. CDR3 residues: CASSWGTGGTQETQYF. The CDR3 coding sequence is TGCGCCAGCAGCTGGGGGACAGGGGGCACTCAAGAGACCCAGTACTTC.